This T cell receptor beta chain was profiled in a study of blood T cell repertoires in COVID-19. On the study more broadly: T cells, B-cell-depleted T cells, or PBMCs provided the cDNA or gDNA that served as material.

In the study's own analysis: From reference gene primer amplification, estimates of nucleated cell counts were derived. The table came from immunoSEQ multiplex PCR; TCRdb's copy has only in-frame clones and leaves some out. Clone size and V and J calls were adopted from that table, with D and trimming inferred from the DNA. The profile shows around 140,000 clones, approximately 90% of them singletons. CDR1 is SQVTM and CDR2 is ANQGSEA in the germline V gene. The CDR3 runs to 13 residues. The V and J ends lost 6 bases and 3 bases, in that order; junction bases with no gene match: 1. Specimen: PBMCs or T cells enriched from blood (not recorded which). The source of this sequence is a man over 45 who had recovered from COVID-19. The chain uses TRBV29-1 and TRBJ2-2, with TRBD1 matching 10 bases. DNA for the CDR3: TGCAGCGTGGGACAGGGGTACACCGGGGAGCTGTTTTTT. The encoded protein is CSVGQGYTGELFF.